The 21 T cell receptor beta chains listed next were all sequenced from one sample in a study of T cells in Graves' hyperthyroidism and ophthalmopathy. Amplified TCR beta CDR3 regions derived from RNA transcripts. First-round RT-PCR with HTBI primers amplified the TCR CDR3 region. In TCRdb, the multiplex PCR reads were re-called with MiXCR into one record per CDR3 protein. The sample yields around 390,000 distinct CDR3 sequences, roughly 15% seen once. The sample comprised blood. The receptors stem from a woman in her 30s with Graves' ophthalmopathy.

On this clonotype: The germline gene is not matched at one end of the junction; a read error may be the cause. The V call is TRBV6-1, the J call TRBJ1-1; 9 positions agree with TRBD1. Germline CDR1 MNHNS, CDR2 SASEGT. The CDR3 sequence is 14 residues long. The CDR3 loop is CAISEWDRETEAFF. CDR3 nucleotides: TGTGCCATCAGTGAATGGGACAGGGAGACTGAAGCTTTCTTT.

The rearrangement joins TRBV7-3 to TRBJ2-5; tentatively, D is TRBD1 or TRBD2 (5 bases each). V was pared by 0 bases and J by 9 bases, with 14 bases between. Per the germline V gene, CDR1 is SGHTA and CDR2 is FQGTGA. The length of the CDR3 is 14 residues. The CDR3: CASSLTGAPEAQYF. In nucleotides, the CDR3 is TGTGCCAGCAGCTTAACCGGGGCCCCCGAGGCCCAGTACTTC. Based on the CDR3 plus reference TRBV7-3 and TRBJ2-5, the full variable domain is GAGVSQTPSNKVTEKGKYVELRCDPISGHTALYWYRQSLGQGPEFLIYFQGTGAADDSGLPNDRFFAVRPEGSVSTLKIQRTERGDSAVYLCASSLTGAPEAQYFGPGTRLLVL.

This clonotype has more than one count but fewer than ten. A much larger clone differs from this one at a single base, so this may be a read error. Here the CDR3 DNA reads TGTGCCAGCAAGGTGGGGGGGGTCGATGGGCAGTTCTTC. This gives the protein CASKVGGVDGQFF. This rearrangement joins TRBV2 to TRBJ2-1; TRBD2 matches at 7 bases. The ends lost 7 bases at V and 12 bases at J; junction bases unmatched: 12. In germline, CDR1 is SNHLY, CDR2 FYNNEI. CDR3 size: 13 residues.

The chain links TRBV15 to TRBJ2-3, with D unclear. The CDR3 is 11 amino acids. Between the trimmed V and J ends, which lost 4 bases and 4 bases, there was a span of 3 bases. Germline lookup yields CDR1 LNHNV and CDR2 YYDKDF (reference sequence). CDR3 protein: CATSMADTQYF. The CDR3 DNA is TGTGCCACCAGCATGGCAGATACGCAGTATTTT.

This clonotype was seen repeatedly, ten times or more. The gene calls are TRBV7-3 and TRBJ2-3, with D tentatively TRBD1 (7 bases). Trimming pared 4 bases from V and 5 bases from J, leaving 16 bases between. The germline V gene encodes CDR1 SGHTA and CDR2 FQGTGA. The CDR3 is 15 residues long. CDR3 coding DNA: TGTGCCAGCAGCTCCCGGACAGGAGGGGTAGATACGCAGTATTTT. The encoded protein is CASSSRTGGVDTQYF. The entire variable domain, with the rest obtained from reference TRBV7-3 and TRBJ2-3, is as follows: GAGVSQTPSNKVTEKGKYVELRCDPISGHTALYWYRQSLGQGPEFLIYFQGTGAADDSGLPNDRFFAVRPEGSVSTLKIQRTERGDSAVYLCASSSRTGGVDTQYFGPGTRLTVL.

In this sample, this clonotype turned up many times. J is TRBJ1-2 and V is TRBV28; D is possibly TRBD1 (5 bases). There are 16 residues in the CDR3. V gave up 5 bases and J gave up 0 bases, with 16 bases separating them. Germline values: CDR1 MDHEN, CDR2 SYDVKM. The CDR3 is CASSPPGGVTNYGYTF. For the CDR3, the DNA is TGTGCCAGCAGTCCCCCCGGAGGGGTAACTAACTATGGCTACACCTTC.

This clonotype came up many times. The V call is TRBV6-1, the J call TRBJ1-2; no clear D. The CDR3 runs to 12 residues. Germline V CDR1 and CDR2: MNHNS, SASEGT. Trimming took 5 bases from V and 4 from J, leaving 8 bases between them. CDR3 DNA: TGTGCCAGCAGTCGCGGCCCCTATGGCTACACCTTC. It specifies CASSRGPYGYTF.

The table lists this clonotype with many counts. This rearrangement joins TRBV28 to TRBJ2-7; the D gene could be TRBD1 or TRBD2 (5 bases each). V lost 6 bases and J lost 5, with 14 bases in between. Germline-derived CDR1 and CDR2 are MDHEN and SYDVKM. The CDR3 totals 13 residues. CDR3 bases: TGTGCCAGCAGCCCATCAGGGACCCACGAGCAGTACTTC. Its translation: CASSPSGTHEQYF.

CDR3 sequence reads: CASAPGIGEPQHF. DNA for the CDR3: TGCGCCAGCGCCCCGGGGATCGGAGAGCCCCAGCATTTT. The rearrangement uses TRBV5-1 and TRBJ1-5, with D hard to call. V lost 7 bases and J lost 8, with 16 bases in between. In germline, CDR1 is SGHRS, CDR2 YFSETQ. This CDR3 region has 13 residues. Drawing the rest from reference TRBV5-1 and TRBJ1-5, the complete variable domain is KAGVTQTPRYLIKTRGQQVTLSCSPISGHRSVSWYQQTPGQGLQFLFEYFSETQRNKGNFPGRFSGRQFSNSRSEMNVSTLELGDSALYLCASAPGIGEPQHFGDGTRLSIL.

This clonotype occurred many times. V is TRBV5-6 and J is TRBJ1-5; D is uncertain. Trimming took off 4 bases at V and 5 bases at J, with 16 bases between the two ends. This CDR3 region has 15 residues. Germline CDR1 reads SGHDT; CDR2 reads YYEEEE. This chain's CDR3 is CASSRYQRLDQPQHF. CDR3 sequence (DNA): TGTGCCAGCAGCCGGTACCAGCGTCTCGATCAGCCCCAGCATTTT.

This clonotype was seen only a few times. This chain connects TRBV28 to TRBJ2-1; D could derive from TRBD1 or TRBD2 (5 bases each). The V end was cut by 0 bases, the J end by 2 bases, with 11 bases between. The CDR3 is 16 residues long. Germline V gene data show CDR1 as MDHEN and CDR2 as SYDVKM. CDR3 in DNA: TGTGCCAGCAGTTTATGGGGGGATAATACCTACAATGAGCAGTTCTTC. Its translation: CASSLWGDNTYNEQFF.

The sample holds a few counts of this clonotype. The genes are TRBV4-1 and TRBJ1-4; unclear D gene. Germline lookup yields CDR1 MGHRA and CDR2 YSYEKL. The CDR3 consists of 18 residues. Trimming left V 0 bases short and J 0 bases short, with 14 bases between. The CDR3 sequence is CASSQESGSGSTNEKLFF. The CDR3 region has the DNA TGCGCCAGCAGCCAAGAATCGGGGTCGGGGTCAACTAATGAAAAACTGTTTTTT.

The chain joins TRBV4-2 to TRBJ2-7; 15 bases agree with TRBD2. The V gene's germline CDR1 is LGHNA and CDR2 YNFKEQ. Trimming cost V 3 bases and J 3 bases; bases outside gene matches: 12. The CDR3 is made up of 19 amino acids. The CDR3 loop reads CASSHILMGLAGGHYEQYF. Written as DNA, the CDR3 is TGTGCCAGCAGCCACATTTTGATGGGACTAGCGGGGGGACACTACGAGCAGTACTTC.

This clonotype has more than one count but fewer than ten. One base away lies a much larger clone, so this may be a sequencing read error. This chain connects TRBV3-1 to TRBJ1-5; D ambiguous. Germline-derived CDR1 and CDR2 are LGHDT and YNNKEL (reference sequence). The CDR3 extends over 14 amino acids. V was clipped by 0 bases and J by 4 bases, with 7 bases between them. CDR3 region: CASSQERSNQPQHF. The DNA for the CDR3 is TGTGCCAGCAGCCAAGAGAGGTCTAATCAGCCCCAGCATTTT.

This rearrangement joins TRBV5-1 to TRBJ2-7; 10 bases fit TRBD1. This CDR3 contains 16 residues. Germline V gene lookup returns CDR1 SGHRS and CDR2 YFSETQ. Trimming removed 0 bases from V and 2 bases from J; junction bases left unmatched: 5. CDR3 loop: CASSLASGQGTYEQYF. The CDR3 DNA reads as TGCGCCAGCAGCTTGGCCTCGGGACAGGGGACCTACGAGCAGTACTTC.

This clonotype was counted many times. The J gene is TRBJ1-1, the V gene TRBV20-1, with unresolved D. Germline V gene sequence: CDR1 DFQATT, CDR2 SNEGSKA (reference sequence). Trimming removed 6 bases at V and 1 base at J, with 9 bases between. This CDR3 is built from 12 residues. The CDR3 loop is CSAQTGNTEAFF. CDR3 nucleotides: TGCAGTGCACAAACGGGGAACACTGAAGCTTTCTTT.

Comments on this clonotype: This may stem from a read error, because a much larger clone lies one nucleotide away. The V gene is TRBV5-1, the J gene TRBJ1-6; a possible D gene is TRBD1 (5 bases). In germline, CDR1 is SGHRS, CDR2 YFSETQ. The CDR3 is made up of 14 amino acids. CDR3 sequence (DNA): TGCGCCAGCAGCCGTGCAGGGTATAATCCACCCCTCCACTTT. This sequence encodes CASSRAGYNPPLHF. Variable domain in full (rest from reference TRBV5-1 and TRBJ1-6): KAGVTQTPRYLIKTRGQQVTLSCSPISGHRSVSWYQQTPGQGLQFLFEYFSETQRNKGNFPGRFSGRQFSNSRSEMNVSTLELGDSALYLCASSRAGYNPPLHFGNGTRLTVT.

This clonotype was seen ten or more times. The chain combines TRBV2 with TRBJ2-7; 8 bases map to TRBD1. Germline assignment: CDR1 SNHLY and CDR2 FYNNEI. The CDR3 is 14 residues long. Unmatched junction bases numbered 3, after V lost 2 bases and J lost 3 bases. Written as DNA, the CDR3 is TGTGCCAGCAGTGAAAACACAGGGGGCTACGAGCAGTACTTC. Amino acids: CASSENTGGYEQYF. Combining the CDR3 with reference TRBV2 and TRBJ2-7 gives the whole variable domain EPEVTQTPSHQVTQMGQEVILRCVPISNHLYFYWYRQILGQKVEFLVSFYNNEISEKSEIFDDQFSVERPDGSNFTLKIRSTKLEDSAMYFCASSENTGGYEQYFGPGTRLTVT.

This clonotype was seen a few times. The CDR3 region is CASSLDLPTNEKLFF. Here the CDR3 DNA reads TGTGCCAGCAGCTTAGATCTCCCAACTAATGAAAAACTGTTTTTT. The chain is built from TRBV7-6 and TRBJ1-4; D is unresolved. V lost 1 base to trimming and J lost 0 bases, with 6 bases between them. In germline, CDR1 is SGHVS, CDR2 FNYEAQ. The CDR3 has 15 amino acids.

This chain uses TRBV29-1 with TRBJ2-2; 7 bases are shared with TRBD2. The V gene's germline CDR1 is SQVTM and CDR2 ANQGSEA. The CDR3 contains 14 residues. V was clipped by 3 bases and J by 4 bases; unmatched bases: 5. The CDR3 here is CSVEPWGGTGELFF. Here the CDR3 DNA reads TGCAGCGTTGAGCCGTGGGGGGGCACCGGGGAGCTGTTTTTT.

This chain uses TRBV24-1 with TRBJ2-5; D not resolved. The germline CDR1 and CDR2 sequences are KGHDR and SFDVKD. The CDR3 runs 13 residues. Between the trimmed V and J ends, which lost 3 bases and 4 bases, there was a span of 8 bases. The CDR3 region has the DNA TGTGCCACCAGTGATGGGCCCAGAGAGACCCAGTACTTC. As protein: CATSDGPRETQYF.